The clone carrying this TCR beta chain was seen many times. Starting from around 500 ng of total RNA, TCR beta cDNA was produced with a primer in the constant region. Researchers made the TCR beta libraries by running three nested multiplex PCR rounds with slightly modified ARM-PCR. TCRdb passed the multiplex PCR reads through MiXCR, listing each CDR3 protein once. This table has roughly 80,000 distinct CDR3 sequences, more than 65% appearing once. This specimen belongs to a study of tumor-infiltrating lymphocytes in primary liver carcinoma. For the study at large: Spanning 30 to 69 years of age, the patients were men and women.

Starting material for RNA and DNA co-extraction consisted of roughly 19-31 mg of unsorted bulk tissue. The sample consisted of liver tumor tissue from sampling region 1. Stated subset: tumor region T1, superior pole. This clonotype originated in a man aged 40-49 years with primary liver carcinoma and hepatitis B virus infection.

DNA for the CDR3: TGTGCCAGCAGTGAAAAACAGGGACGAGCTTTCTTT. Protein: CASSEKQGRAFF. This chain uses TRBV6-1 with TRBJ1-1; perhaps TRBD1 as D (6 bases). V lost 2 bases, J lost 10 bases, and 11 bases lay in between. This CDR3 contains 12 residues. Germline values: CDR1 MNHNS, CDR2 SASEGT.